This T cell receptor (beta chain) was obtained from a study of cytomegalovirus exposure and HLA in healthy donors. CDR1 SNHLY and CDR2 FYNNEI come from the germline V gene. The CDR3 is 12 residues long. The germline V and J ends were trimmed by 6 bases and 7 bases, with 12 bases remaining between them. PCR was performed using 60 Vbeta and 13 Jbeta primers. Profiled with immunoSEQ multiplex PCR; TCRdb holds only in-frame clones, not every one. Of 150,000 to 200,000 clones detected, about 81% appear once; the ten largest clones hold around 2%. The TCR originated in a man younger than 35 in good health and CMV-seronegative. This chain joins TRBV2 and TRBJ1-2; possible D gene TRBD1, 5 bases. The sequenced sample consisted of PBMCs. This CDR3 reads CASRTGVSGYTF. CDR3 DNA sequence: TGTGCCAGCAGAACGGGGGTCAGTGGCTACACCTTC.